These 29 T cell receptor beta chains were all obtained from the same sample, sequenced in a study of T cells after yellow fever vaccination. TCRdb fed the 5' RACE reads into MiXCR, producing one record per CDR3 protein. The data show 230,000 or so distinct CDR3 sequences, roughly 6.3% seen once. This sample comprised CD4+ T cells sorted from PBMCs, obtained on the day of the yellow fever booster vaccination. The receptor source for this set is a man between 25 and 39 years old who received the YFV17D yellow fever vaccine.

The chain has TRBV5-1 and TRBJ2-5; perhaps TRBD1 as D (6 bases). Trimming shortened V by 4 bases and J by 9 bases, and 19 bases separated the two germline ends. The CDR3 sequence is 14 residues long. Germline values: CDR1 SGHRS, CDR2 YFSETQ. CDR3: CASSPRTAEGAQYF. The CDR3 DNA sequence: TGCGCCAGCAGCCCTAGGACAGCCGAGGGGGCCCAGTACTTC.

In its sample, this clonotype was seen many times. V and J are TRBV30 and TRBJ2-1; unclear D gene. The CDR3 is 13 amino acids. Trimming pared 2 bases from V and 7 bases from J, leaving 12 bases between. Germline V gene sequence: CDR1 GTSNPN, CDR2 SVGIG (reference sequence). The DNA of the CDR3 is TGTGCCTGGAGTTTAAAGGGTGGGAATGAGCAGTTCTTC. This encodes CAWSLKGGNEQFF.

This chain joins TRBV11-1 and TRBJ1-2, with D unclear. Between the trimmed V and J ends, which lost 3 bases and 6 bases, there was a span of 11 bases. CDR1 is SGHAT and CDR2 is FQDESV in the germline V gene (reference sequence). The CDR3 totals 13 residues. CDR3 sequence: CASSFEGRDGYTF. CDR3 bases: TGTGCCAGCAGCTTTGAAGGGAGAGATGGCTACACCTTC.

The rearrangement uses TRBV12-3 or TRBV12-4 and TRBJ2-2; D remains ambiguous. The CDR3 is made up of 13 amino acids. Trimming pared 5 bases from V and 8 bases from J, leaving 12 bases between. This CDR3 is CASSPNLSGELFF. The CDR3 bases are TGTGCCAGCAGTCCCAATTTAAGTGGGGAGCTGTTTTTT.

This clonotype was detected only a few times. The J gene is TRBJ2-5, the V gene TRBV5-5; tentative D call: TRBD1 (5 bases). Germline CDR1 SGHKS, CDR2 YYEKEE (reference sequence). V was trimmed by 0 bases and J by 2 bases, leaving 17 bases between them. This CDR3 has 17 amino acids. The CDR3 region is CASSLAYGRVRQETQYF. The DNA for the CDR3 is TGTGCCAGCAGCTTGGCCTATGGCAGGGTCCGGCAAGAGACCCAGTACTTC.

The V call is TRBV20-1, the J call TRBJ2-3; possible D gene TRBD1, 6 bases. Trimming shortened V by 3 bases and J by 3 bases, and 16 bases separated the two germline ends. Germline CDR1 is DFQATT and CDR2 is SNEGSKA (reference sequence). CDR3 length equals 15 residues. This CDR3 reads CSASQGFVETDTQYF. As DNA, the CDR3 is TGCAGTGCTAGCCAGGGGTTTGTCGAAACAGATACGCAGTATTTT.

This clonotype was found many times. This chain connects TRBV7-9 to TRBJ2-7; tentatively, D is TRBD2 (5 bases). Germline V gene data show CDR1 as SEHNR and CDR2 as FQNEAQ (reference sequence). V was clipped by 4 bases and J by 7 bases, with 14 bases between them. CDR3 length: 13 amino acids. The CDR3 region has the DNA TGTGCCAGCAGCTGGACGGAGACGGGGGAGCAGTACTTC. Translation: CASSWTETGEQYF. Drawing the rest from reference TRBV7-9 and TRBJ2-7, the complete variable domain is DTGVSQNPRHKITKRGQNVTFRCDPISEHNRLYWYRQTLGQGPEFLTYFQNEAQLEKSRLLSDRFSAERPKGSFSTLEIQRTEQGDSAMYLCASSWTETGEQYFGPGTRLTVT.

The chain joins TRBV29-1 to TRBJ2-5; TRBD2 matches 12 bases. After removal of 3 bases from V and 11 bases from J, the junction contained 7 bases not matched to a gene. CDR3 length: 13 amino acids. Germline V gene sequence: CDR1 SQVTM, CDR2 ANQGSEA. This chain's CDR3 is CSVELGLAGGQYF. For the CDR3, the DNA is TGCAGCGTTGAGCTTGGGCTAGCGGGAGGGCAGTACTTC. The full variable domain, completed using reference TRBV29-1 and TRBJ2-5, is SAVISQKPSRDICQRGTSLTIQCQVDSQVTMMFWYRQQPGQSLTLIATANQGSEATYESGFVIDKFPISRPNLTFSTLTVSNMSPEDSSIYLCSVELGLAGGQYFGPGTRLLVL.

This chain links TRBV7-6 with TRBJ2-1; 11 bases match TRBD2. This CDR3 has 16 residues. J gave up 9 bases and V 1 base, and 8 bases lay outside the gene matches. Per germline, CDR1 SGHVS and CDR2 FNYEAQ. This CDR3 is CASSLGVAGGRGEQFF. CDR3 bases: TGTGCCAGCAGCTTAGGAGTAGCGGGAGGGCGGGGTGAGCAGTTCTTC.

This clonotype was counted at least ten times. The chain recombines TRBV28 with TRBJ2-7; D is unresolved. This CDR3 spans 11 amino acids. Trimming removed 5 bases at V and 6 bases at J, with 8 bases between. Germline values: CDR1 MDHEN, CDR2 SYDVKM. The CDR3 DNA sequence: TGTGCCAGCAGTAGGAACACCGAGCAGTACTTC. This gives the protein CASSRNTEQYF.

This clonotype was picked up many times. V gene TRBV28 combines with J gene TRBJ2-6, with TRBD1 as a possible D gene (6 bases). The CDR3 runs to 15 residues. Per germline, CDR1 MDHEN and CDR2 SYDVKM. V gave up 7 bases and J gave up 4 bases, with 14 bases separating them. The CDR3 DNA follows: TGTGCCAGCAAAGAAACAGGGACCGGGGCCAACGTCCTGACTTTC. It is translated as CASKETGTGANVLTF. Full variable domain (rest looked up from reference TRBV28 and TRBJ2-6): DVKVTQSSRYLVKRTGEKVFLECVQDMDHENMFWYRQDPGLGLRLIYFSYDVKMKEKGDIPEGYSVSREKKERFSLILESASTNQTSMYLCASKETGTGANVLTFGAGSRLTVL.

CDR3 DNA: TGTGCCATCAGTGAGTCACCGGGACAGGGGGCAAGTTACGAGCAGTACTTC. It is translated as CAISESPGQGASYEQYF. The chain recombines TRBV10-3 with TRBJ2-7; 12 nucleotides match TRBD1. Germline-derived CDR1 and CDR2 are ENHRY and SYGVKD. The CDR3 has 17 amino acids. With 0 bases clipped from V and 4 bases from J, the junction kept 7 bases outside the gene matches.

This clonotype was picked up many times. This chain uses TRBV20-1 with TRBJ1-4; D is undetermined. This CDR3 has 16 residues. Trimming left V 0 bases short and J 11 bases short, with 22 bases between. Germline loops: CDR1 DFQATT, CDR2 SNEGSKA (reference sequence). The CDR3 nucleotides read TGCAGTGCTAGAGATCCGGACCGCCTGGTTCTGGGCAAACTGTTTTTT. It specifies CSARDPDRLVLGKLFF.

At least ten counts were recorded for this clonotype. This chain links TRBV28 with TRBJ2-1; the D is unclear. The CDR3 totals 15 residues. The V gene's germline CDR1 is MDHEN and CDR2 SYDVKM. Trimming cost V 5 bases and J 7 bases, with 18 bases left between them. Written as DNA, the CDR3 is TGTGCCAGCAGTCGTCGGCTTTCCGGTACGAATGAGCAGTTCTTC. As protein: CASSRRLSGTNEQFF.

There are a few counts of this clonotype. The chain recombines TRBV7-2 with TRBJ2-1; 12 bases fit TRBD1. J gave up 6 bases and V 3 bases, and 3 bases lay outside the gene matches. CDR1 is SGHTA and CDR2 is FQGNSA in the germline V gene. This CDR3 region has 15 residues. CDR3 DNA: TGTGCCAGCAGCTTGGCGGGACAGGGGGCCAATGAGCAGTTCTTC. It translates to CASSLAGQGANEQFF.

This clonotype occurred many times. In DNA form, the CDR3 reads TGCAGTGCTAGTTCGGGAGGTGGCACAGATACGCAGTATTTT. This encodes CSASSGGGTDTQYF. The chain has TRBV20-1 and TRBJ2-3; 7 bases are a match to TRBD2. J lost 1 base, V lost 3 bases, and 4 bases had no gene match. Per the germline V gene, CDR1 is DFQATT and CDR2 is SNEGSKA (reference sequence). The CDR3 contains 14 residues.

This clonotype occurred once. V and J are TRBV6-2 or TRBV6-3 and TRBJ2-1, with D possibly TRBD2 on 6 matching bases. V lost 8 bases, J lost 9 bases, and 23 bases lay in between. The germline V gene has CDR1 MNHEY and CDR2 SVGEGT. The CDR3 is 15 residues long. The CDR3 DNA reads as TGTGCCAGCGGATTCGAGAGGCTAGCGTTTCGTGAGCAGTTCTTC. Its translation: CASGFERLAFREQFF.

Ten or more counts support this clonotype. V is TRBV25-1 and J is TRBJ2-1, with D maybe TRBD2 (6 bases). Germline CDR1 and CDR2: MGHDK and SYGVNS. The CDR3 has 17 residues. Trimming pared 2 bases from V and 6 bases from J, leaving 20 bases between. DNA of the CDR3: TGTGCCAGCAGTGAACCTAAGGGGAAGCGGGCCAGCAATGAGCAGTTCTTC. It yields the protein CASSEPKGKRASNEQFF.

This clonotype has only a few counts. The chain uses TRBV6-1 and TRBJ1-1; D unresolved. Between the trimmed V and J ends, which lost 6 bases and 1 base, there was a span of 12 bases. The CDR3 runs to 14 residues. Germline lookup yields CDR1 MNHNS and CDR2 SASEGT. CDR3 DNA sequence: TGTGCCAGCAGCGGAGCCGGGTGGAACACTGAAGCTTTCTTT. Protein sequence: CASSGAGWNTEAFF.

A note on this clonotype: A much larger clone lies a single base off, so this may be a read error. The chain combines TRBV20-1 with TRBJ2-3; 7 nucleotides line up with TRBD2. This CDR3 region has 13 residues. The ends lost 5 bases at V and 8 bases at J; junction bases unmatched: 10. Germline loops: CDR1 DFQATT, CDR2 SNEGSKA (reference sequence). The CDR3 bases are TGCAGTGCTCCGAGCGGGATACATGGTACGCAGTATTTT. Translated, it gives CSAPSGIHGTQYF.

This clonotype was recorded many times. This chain uses TRBV28 with TRBJ1-1; the match to TRBD1 covers 7 bases. This CDR3 region has 14 residues. The trim removed 5 bases at V and 4 bases at J, leaving 7 bases unmatched. CDR1 is MDHEN and CDR2 is SYDVKM in the germline V gene. CDR3 sequence (DNA): TGTGCCAGCAGTCCTCCCACAGGGGCCACTGAAGCTTTCTTT. Protein sequence: CASSPPTGATEAFF.

The chain uses TRBV11-3 and TRBJ2-5; tentative D call: TRBD2 (5 bases). Germline CDR1 SGHNT, CDR2 YENEEA. This CDR3 contains 13 residues. V was clipped by 1 base and J by 7 bases, with 10 bases between them. The CDR3 sequence is CASSLGELGTQYF. The CDR3, as DNA: TGTGCCAGCAGCTTAGGGGAGTTGGGGACCCAGTACTTC.

The CDR3 sequence: CASSLRGATEQYF. CDR3 nucleotides: TGTGCCAGCAGCCTTCGGGGGGCGACCGAGCAGTACTTC. The chain is built from TRBV6-1 and TRBJ2-7; TRBD2 is a possible D gene (7 bases). Trimming removed 6 bases at V and 6 bases at J, with 15 bases between. The CDR3 consists of 13 residues. Germline values: CDR1 MNHNS, CDR2 SASEGT.

Comment on this clonotype: A much larger clone is a single base away; this may be a read error. The chain joins TRBV7-9 to TRBJ1-6; TRBD1 is a possible D gene (6 bases). Per the germline V gene, CDR1 is SEHNR and CDR2 is FQNEAQ (reference sequence). Trimming pared 2 bases from V and 13 bases from J, leaving 21 bases between. The CDR3 contains 16 residues. The CDR3 DNA reads TGTGCCAGCAGCTTAAACGTGGGGGGCCACAGATCCCCCCTCCACTTT. Its protein product is CASSLNVGGHRSPLHF.

This clonotype was counted ten times or more. The V gene is TRBV5-1, the J gene TRBJ1-2; D is unresolved. V was shortened by 3 bases and J by 7 bases, with 13 bases between the two germline ends. This CDR3 region has 13 residues. Germline-derived CDR1 and CDR2 are SGHRS and YFSETQ. The CDR3 DNA sequence: TGCGCCAGCAGCTCTCTTACGGACGGTGGCTACACCTTC. Translating it yields CASSSLTDGGYTF.

This clonotype showed up many times. This sequence joins TRBV7-2 and TRBJ2-1; 14 positions agree with TRBD2. The CDR3 covers 16 residues. Trimming removed 5 bases from V and 9 bases from J; junction bases left unmatched: 9. CDR1 and CDR2 from the germline V gene are SGHTA and FQGNSA. As DNA, the CDR3 is TGTGCCAGCAGCACGACGACTAGCGGGAGGGCCACTGAGCAGTTCTTC. Protein: CASSTTTSGRATEQFF.

The sample holds many counts of this clonotype. This chain connects TRBV12-3 or TRBV12-4 to TRBJ2-7; D may match TRBD1 or TRBD2 (5 bases each). Trimming cost V 5 bases and J 2 bases, with 13 bases left between them. The CDR3 loop spans 14 amino acids. The CDR3 region is CASSASPGPYEQYF. CDR3 bases: TGTGCCAGCAGTGCCAGCCCGGGGCCCTACGAGCAGTACTTC.

In this sample, this clonotype turned up many times. The chain employs TRBV11-2 and TRBJ2-7; D is perhaps TRBD2 (5 bases). Germline V gives CDR1 SGHAT, CDR2 FQNNGV. V lost 2 bases and J lost 4, with 18 bases in between. This CDR3 has 16 amino acids. The CDR3 sequence: CASSLYSSSSGYEQYF. The DNA of the CDR3 is TGTGCCAGCAGCTTATACTCCTCGTCCAGCGGTTACGAGCAGTACTTC.

The chain links TRBV4-2 to TRBJ1-2; D is perhaps TRBD1 (5 bases). Trimming shortened V by 1 base and J by 10 bases, and 13 bases separated the two germline ends. Looked up from germline, CDR1 is LGHNA and CDR2 is YNFKEQ. This CDR3 contains 13 residues. CDR3: CASSQGDGTDYTF. CDR3 coding DNA: TGTGCCAGCAGCCAAGGTGATGGGACCGACTACACCTTC.